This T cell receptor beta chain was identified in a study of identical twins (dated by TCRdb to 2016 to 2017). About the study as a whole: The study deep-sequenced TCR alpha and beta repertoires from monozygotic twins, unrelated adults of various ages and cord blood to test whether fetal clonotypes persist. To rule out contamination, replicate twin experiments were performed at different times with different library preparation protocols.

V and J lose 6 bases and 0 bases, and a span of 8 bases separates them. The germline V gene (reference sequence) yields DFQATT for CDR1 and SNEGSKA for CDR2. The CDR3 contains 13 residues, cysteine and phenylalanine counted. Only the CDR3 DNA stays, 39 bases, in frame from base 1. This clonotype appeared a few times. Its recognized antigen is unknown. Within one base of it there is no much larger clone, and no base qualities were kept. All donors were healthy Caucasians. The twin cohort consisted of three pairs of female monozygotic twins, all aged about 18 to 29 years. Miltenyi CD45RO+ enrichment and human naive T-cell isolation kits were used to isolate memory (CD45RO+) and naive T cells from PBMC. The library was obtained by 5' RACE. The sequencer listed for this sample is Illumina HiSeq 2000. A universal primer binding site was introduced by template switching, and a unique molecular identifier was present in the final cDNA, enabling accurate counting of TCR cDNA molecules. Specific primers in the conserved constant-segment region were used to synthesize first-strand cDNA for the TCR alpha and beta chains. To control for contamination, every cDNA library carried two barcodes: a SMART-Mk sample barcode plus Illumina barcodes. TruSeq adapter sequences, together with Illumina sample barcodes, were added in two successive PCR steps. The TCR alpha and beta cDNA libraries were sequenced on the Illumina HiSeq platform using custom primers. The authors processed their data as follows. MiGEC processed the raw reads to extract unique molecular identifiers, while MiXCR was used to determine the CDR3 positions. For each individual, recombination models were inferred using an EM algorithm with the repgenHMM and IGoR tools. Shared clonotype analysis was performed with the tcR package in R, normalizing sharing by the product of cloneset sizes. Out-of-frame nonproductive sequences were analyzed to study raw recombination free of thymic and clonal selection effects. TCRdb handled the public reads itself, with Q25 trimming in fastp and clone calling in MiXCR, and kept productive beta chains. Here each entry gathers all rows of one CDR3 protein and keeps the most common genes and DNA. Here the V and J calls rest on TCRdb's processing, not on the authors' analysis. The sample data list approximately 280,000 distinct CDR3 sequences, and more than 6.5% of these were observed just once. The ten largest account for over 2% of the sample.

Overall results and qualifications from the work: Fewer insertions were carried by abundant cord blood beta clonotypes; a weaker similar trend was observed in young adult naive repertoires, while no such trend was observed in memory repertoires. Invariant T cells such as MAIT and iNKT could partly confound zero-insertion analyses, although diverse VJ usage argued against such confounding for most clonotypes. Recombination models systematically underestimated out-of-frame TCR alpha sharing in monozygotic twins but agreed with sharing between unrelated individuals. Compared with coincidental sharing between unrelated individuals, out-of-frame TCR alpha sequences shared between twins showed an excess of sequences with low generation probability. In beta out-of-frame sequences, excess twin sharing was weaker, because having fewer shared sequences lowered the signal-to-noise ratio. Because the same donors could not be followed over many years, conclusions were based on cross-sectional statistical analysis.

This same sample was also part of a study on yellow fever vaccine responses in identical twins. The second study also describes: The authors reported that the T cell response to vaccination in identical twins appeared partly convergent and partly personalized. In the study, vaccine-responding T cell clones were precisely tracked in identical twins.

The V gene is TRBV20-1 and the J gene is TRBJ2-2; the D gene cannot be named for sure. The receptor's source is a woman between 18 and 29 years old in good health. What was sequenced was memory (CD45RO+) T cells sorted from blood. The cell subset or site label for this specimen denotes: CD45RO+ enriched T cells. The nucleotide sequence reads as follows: TGCAGTGCGGGAAACCCGAACACCGGGGAGCTGTTTTTT. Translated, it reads CSAGNPNTGELFF.